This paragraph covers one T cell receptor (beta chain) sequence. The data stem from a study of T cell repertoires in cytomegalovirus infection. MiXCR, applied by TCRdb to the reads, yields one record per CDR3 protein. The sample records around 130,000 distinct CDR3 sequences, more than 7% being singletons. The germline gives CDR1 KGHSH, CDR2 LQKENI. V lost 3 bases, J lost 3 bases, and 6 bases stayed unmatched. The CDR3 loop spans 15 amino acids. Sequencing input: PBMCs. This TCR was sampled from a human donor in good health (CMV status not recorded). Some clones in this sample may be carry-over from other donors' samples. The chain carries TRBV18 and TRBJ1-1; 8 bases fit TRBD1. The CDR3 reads CASSPDRGFDTEAFF. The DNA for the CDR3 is TGTGCCAGCTCACCTGACAGGGGATTTGACACTGAAGCTTTCTTT.